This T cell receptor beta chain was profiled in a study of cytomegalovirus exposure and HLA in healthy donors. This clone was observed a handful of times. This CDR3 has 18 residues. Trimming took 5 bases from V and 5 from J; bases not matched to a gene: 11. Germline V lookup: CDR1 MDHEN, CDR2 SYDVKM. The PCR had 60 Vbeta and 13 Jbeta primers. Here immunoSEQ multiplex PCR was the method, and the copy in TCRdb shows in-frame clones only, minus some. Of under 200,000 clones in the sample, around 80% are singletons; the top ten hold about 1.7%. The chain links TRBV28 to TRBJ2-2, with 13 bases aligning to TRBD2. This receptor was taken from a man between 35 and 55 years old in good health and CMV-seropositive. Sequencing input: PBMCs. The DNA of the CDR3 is TGTGCCAGCAGTCCTGGGACTAGCGGGGTCTTTAGAACCGGGGAGCTGTTTTTT. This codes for CASSPGTSGVFRTGELFF.